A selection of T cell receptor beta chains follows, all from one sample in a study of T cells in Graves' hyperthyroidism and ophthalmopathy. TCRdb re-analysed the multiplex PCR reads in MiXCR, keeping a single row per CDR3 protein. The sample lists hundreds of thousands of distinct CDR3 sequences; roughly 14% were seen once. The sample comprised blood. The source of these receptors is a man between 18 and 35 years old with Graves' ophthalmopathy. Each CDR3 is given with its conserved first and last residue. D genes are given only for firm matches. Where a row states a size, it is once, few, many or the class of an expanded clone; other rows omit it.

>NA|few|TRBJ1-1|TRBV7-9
TGTGCCAGCAGGCAGGGAGGAGCTGAAGCTTTCTTT
CASRQGGAEAFF
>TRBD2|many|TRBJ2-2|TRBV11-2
TGTGCCAGCAGCTTTGCGGGAGGCGTCACCGGGGAGCTGTTTTTT
CASSFAGGVTGELFF
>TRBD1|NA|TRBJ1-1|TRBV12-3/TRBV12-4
TGTGCCAGCAGGGGAAACAGGGGGCCCACTGAAGCTTTCTTT
CASRGNRGPTEAFF
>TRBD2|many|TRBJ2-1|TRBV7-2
TGTGCCAGCAGCGCATTACTAGCGGGAGGCCTCCTCTCCTCCTACAATGAGCAGTTCTTC
CASSALLAGGLLSSYNEQFF
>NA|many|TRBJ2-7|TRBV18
TGTGCCAGCTCACTCGGGACCCCCGGCGAGCAGTACTTC
CASSLGTPGEQYF
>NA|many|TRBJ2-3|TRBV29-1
TGCAGCGTTGAAAGGCCTGGAGACAGGTACACAGATACGCAGTATTTT
CSVERPGDRYTDTQYF
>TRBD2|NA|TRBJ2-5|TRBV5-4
TGTGCCAGCAGCTTCGGGAGGGAGGACGGCCAGTACTTC
CASSFGREDGQYF
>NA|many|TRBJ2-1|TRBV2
TGTGCCAGCATAGGTGGAGGACGCAGCTCCTACAATGAGCAGTTCTTC
CASIGGGRSSYNEQFF
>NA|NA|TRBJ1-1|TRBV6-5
TGTGCCAGCAGTTACGCGACTGAAGCTTTCTTT
CASSYATEAFF
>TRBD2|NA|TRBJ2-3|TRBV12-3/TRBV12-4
TGTGCCAGCAACTACGCGGCTAGCGGGGGAGGGGATACGCAGTATTTT
CASNYAASGGGDTQYF
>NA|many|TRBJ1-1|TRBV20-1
TGCAGTGCTCGGAAAGGGGTCACTGAAGCTTTCTTT
CSARKGVTEAFF
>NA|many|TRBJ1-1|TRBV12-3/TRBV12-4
TGTGCCAGCAGGAAAGGGGGTTTCACTGAAGCTTTCTTT
CASRKGGFTEAFF
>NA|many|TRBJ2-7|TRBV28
TGTGCCAGCACCGACTTTTACGAGCAGTACTTC
CASTDFYEQYF
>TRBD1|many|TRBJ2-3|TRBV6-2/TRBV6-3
TGTGCCAGCAGTCGACTCCGACAGGGCGGCCCAGATACGCAGTATTTT
CASSRLRQGGPDTQYF
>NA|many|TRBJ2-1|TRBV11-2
TGTGCCATCATTAGCGGACCTACCTACAATGAGCAGTTCTTC
CAIISGPTYNEQFF
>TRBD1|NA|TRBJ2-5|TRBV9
TGTGCCAGCAGCGTACTCGGGACAGGAAAAGAGACCCAGTACTTC
CASSVLGTGKETQYF
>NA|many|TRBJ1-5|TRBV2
TGTGCCAGTAACCCGAGGGGGTTTAGCAATCAGCCCCAGCATTTT
CASNPRGFSNQPQHF
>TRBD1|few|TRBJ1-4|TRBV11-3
TGTGCCAGCAGCCCACTAACACAGGGGATCGAAAAACTGTTTTTT
CASSPLTQGIEKLFF
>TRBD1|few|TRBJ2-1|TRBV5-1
TGCGCCAGCAGCTCCCGGGACAGGGGCGCTGATGAGCAGTTCTTC
CASSSRDRGADEQFF
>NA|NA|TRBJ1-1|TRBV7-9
TGTGCCAGCAGCCTAAAACCAATTGAAGCTTTCTTT
CASSLKPIEAFF
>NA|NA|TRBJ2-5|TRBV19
TGTGCCAGTAGTACCCGCGGGGAGACCCAGTACTTC
CASSTRGETQYF
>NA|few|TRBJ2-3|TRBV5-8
TGTGCCAGCAGCTTGCACGGGGGACCTAGCGCAGATACGCAGTATTTT
CASSLHGGPSADTQYF
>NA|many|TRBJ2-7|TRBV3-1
TGTGCCAGCAGCCAAGGCTCAGCCCTCGTATACGAGCAGTACTTC
CASSQGSALVYEQYF
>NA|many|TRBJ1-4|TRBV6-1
TGTGCCAGCAGTGGGGTCCGTTGGGGAGATGAAAAACTGTTTTTT
CASSGVRWGDEKLFF
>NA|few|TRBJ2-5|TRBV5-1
TGCGCCAGCAGCTTGGAGGACAGACGTTTTGAGACCCAGTACTTC
CASSLEDRRFETQYF
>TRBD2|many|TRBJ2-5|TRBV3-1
TGTGCCAGCAGCCAAAGGGGAAGCGGGATTAAGGAGACCCAGTACTTC
CASSQRGSGIKETQYF
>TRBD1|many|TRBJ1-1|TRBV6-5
TGTGCCAGCAGTTACTACAACAGGGGTGACACTGAAGCTTTCTTT
CASSYYNRGDTEAFF
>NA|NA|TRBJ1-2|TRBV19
TGTGCCAGTAGCCAGACCGGAGAGTACTATGGCTACACCTTC
CASSQTGEYYGYTF
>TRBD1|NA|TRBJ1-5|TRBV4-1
TGCGCCAGCAGCAAAATTCCCGGGACAGAAATAAGGCCCCAGCATTTT
CASSKIPGTEIRPQHF
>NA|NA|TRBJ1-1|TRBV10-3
TGTGCCATCAGGGCAGGCGAGGCTATGGAAGCTTTCTTT
CAIRAGEAMEAFF
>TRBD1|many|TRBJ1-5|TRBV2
TGTGCCAGCAGTCCGACAGGGGTTGGCGGTCAGCCCCAGCATTTT
CASSPTGVGGQPQHF
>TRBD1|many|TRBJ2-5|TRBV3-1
TGTGCCAGCAGCCCGGGACAGGTACAGGAGACCCAGTACTTC
CASSPGQVQETQYF
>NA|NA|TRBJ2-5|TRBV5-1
TGCGCCAGCAGCGCCGCCGGATGGGTGAGGGAGACCCAGTACTTC
CASSAAGWVRETQYF
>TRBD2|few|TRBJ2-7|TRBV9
TGTGCCAGCAGCGTAGGGCCCCCCGGGACTAGCGGGATTTACGAGCAGTACTTC
CASSVGPPGTSGIYEQYF
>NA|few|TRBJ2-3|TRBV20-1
TGCAGTGCTGTGGGGTGGACAGATACGCAGTATTTT
CSAVGWTDTQYF
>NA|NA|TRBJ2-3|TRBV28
TGTGCCAGCAGTTCCTCCCGGGACTTCCGAGGACGGGCAGATACGCAGTATTTT
CASSSSRDFRGRADTQYF
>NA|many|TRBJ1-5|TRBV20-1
TGCAGTGTCCAGACAGGCTATCAGCCCCAGCATTTT
CSVQTGYQPQHF
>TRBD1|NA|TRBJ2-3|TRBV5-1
TGCGCCAGCAGCTTGGACAGGGGGCAAGGAGGGACAGATACGCAGTATTTT
CASSLDRGQGGTDTQYF
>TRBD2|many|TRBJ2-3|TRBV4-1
TGCGCCAGCAGCCGCCGACTCTGGGAGCGGCGGGAGGGGGGAGATACGCAGTATTTT
CASSRRLWERREGGDTQYF
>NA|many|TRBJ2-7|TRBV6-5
TGTGCCAGCAGTTATGGGGGGGGGGCGTCCTACGAGCAGTACTTC
CASSYGGGASYEQYF
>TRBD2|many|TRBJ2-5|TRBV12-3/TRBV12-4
TGTGCCAGCAGTCCACTGGGGAATAGCGGGGGTGAGACCCAGTACTTC
CASSPLGNSGGETQYF